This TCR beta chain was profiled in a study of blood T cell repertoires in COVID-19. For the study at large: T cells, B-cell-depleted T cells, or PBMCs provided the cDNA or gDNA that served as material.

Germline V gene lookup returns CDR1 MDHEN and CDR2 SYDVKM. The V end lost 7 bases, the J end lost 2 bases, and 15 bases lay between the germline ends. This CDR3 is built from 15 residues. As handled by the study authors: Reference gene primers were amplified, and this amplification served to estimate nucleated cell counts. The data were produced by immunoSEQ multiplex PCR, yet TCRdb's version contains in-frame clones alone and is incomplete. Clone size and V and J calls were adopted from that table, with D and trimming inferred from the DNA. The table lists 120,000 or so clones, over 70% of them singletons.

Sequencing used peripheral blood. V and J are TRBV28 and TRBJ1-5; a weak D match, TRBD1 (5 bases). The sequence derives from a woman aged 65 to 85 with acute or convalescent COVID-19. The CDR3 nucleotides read TGTGCCAGCACCTCAGGGTTTAGGGGCAATCAGCCCCAGCATTTT. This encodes CASTSGFRGNQPQHF.